The present entry profiles one TCR beta chain with its context. The antigen remains undetermined. The data derive from a study of shared clonotypes between healthy human individuals. Study summary: Per donor, CD8 memory used one plate, CD8 naive used two, CD4 memory used three and CD4 naive used three.

Study donors comprised healthy, HIV-negative adults devoid of recent acute infection or vaccination. Sequencing was performed with immunoSEQ multiplex PCR; in TCRdb, only in-frame clones are kept and a portion is missing. The sample has over a million clones, around four fifths seen once. In germline, CDR1 is WNHNN, CDR2 SYGVQD (reference sequence). Trimming pared 10 bases from V and 3 bases from J, leaving 9 bases between. CDR3 size: 11 residues. Notes on the study in general: There were few donors, and this limited the genetic and exposure-history diversity represented.

The source is a man aged 18 to 29 in good health. J is TRBJ2-5 and V is TRBV10-1; D gene uncertain. The sample was memory CD4+ T cells sorted from blood. The sample's subset: CD45RA-negative fraction. The CDR3 loop is CATDPKETQYF. DNA of the CDR3: TGCGCCACCGACCCAAAAGAGACCCAGTACTTC.